Sequencing of this T cell receptor (beta chain) was carried out in a study of T cell responses to AZD1222 COVID-19 vaccine. Only in-frame clones appear in the TCRdb table, and some are missing; sequencing was by immunoSEQ multiplex PCR. Of more than 85,000 clones in the sample, 92% are singletons; the top ten hold about 7.8%. The TCR was taken from an adult in good health. Here the sequenced sample was peripheral blood, taken on day 0 of AZD1222 vaccination.

The DNA for the CDR3 is TGTGCCAGCAGCTTACTAGCGGGGGGCCTCACAGATACGCAGTATTTT. This sequence encodes CASSLLAGGLTDTQYF. The chain recombines TRBV7-2 with TRBJ2-3, with TRBD2 matching 11 bases. The CDR3 is made up of 16 amino acids. Germline values: CDR1 SGHTA, CDR2 FQGNSA. After removal of 2 bases from V and 2 bases from J, the junction contained 3 bases not matched to a gene.